A single sample gave rise to the 5 T cell receptor beta chains below, sequenced in a study of T cell changes during pregnancy in multiple sclerosis. TCRdb's copy holds only in-frame clones and misses some; the assay was immunoSEQ multiplex PCR. This sample yields around 70,000 clones, of which around nine tenths are seen a single time; approximately 2% belongs to the top ten. Sequencing used peripheral blood, obtained in the second trimester of pregnancy. Receptor source: a female donor in good health, enrolled as a control in a pregnancy study.

The chain joins TRBV11-2 to TRBJ2-3, with D perhaps TRBD2 (7 bases). Germline V gene lookup returns CDR1 SGHAT and CDR2 FQNNGV. Trimming removed 6 bases from V and 4 bases from J, with 17 bases in between. The CDR3 extends over 15 amino acids. Here the CDR3 reads CASRSGRGASDTQYF. CDR3 nucleotide sequence: TGTGCCAGCAGATCCGGACGGGGGGCCTCAGATACGCAGTATTTT.

The chain uses TRBV11-2 and TRBJ1-2, with no clear D. V was clipped by 4 bases and J by 7 bases, with 16 bases between them. The CDR3 contains 14 residues. Germline-derived CDR1 and CDR2 are SGHAT and FQNNGV. CDR3 bases: TGTGCCAGCAGCTCCCCCTTGGAGGGTTCTGGCTACACCTTC. Its translation: CASSSPLEGSGYTF.

The rearrangement joins TRBV6-1 to TRBJ1-2; no definite D call. CDR1 is MNHNS, CDR2 SASEGT, per germline. The V end was cut by 3 bases, the J end by 8 bases, with 7 bases between. This CDR3 contains 11 residues. CDR3 protein: CASSDRRGYTF. The CDR3 DNA sequence: TGTGCCAGCAGTGACCGCCGGGGCTACACCTTC.

J is TRBJ2-1 and V is TRBV28; D may be TRBD1 (6 bases). Germline V gene data show CDR1 as MDHEN and CDR2 as SYDVKM. The CDR3 sequence is 16 residues long. V was trimmed by 7 bases and J by 5 bases, leaving 21 bases between them. CDR3 amino acids: CASTGRAEGGNNEQFF. The CDR3 DNA reads as TGTGCCAGCACCGGCCGGGCCGAAGGGGGAAACAATGAGCAGTTCTTC.

The gene calls are TRBV6-1 and TRBJ1-5, with D possibly being TRBD1 (5 bases). The CDR3 runs to 14 residues. Trimming removed 0 bases from V and 8 bases from J, with 11 bases in between. Germline assignment: CDR1 MNHNS and CDR2 SASEGT. The CDR3 DNA reads as TGTGCCAGCAGTGAAGCCGGGGGTTTTGAGCCCCAGCATTTT. This translates into CASSEAGGFEPQHF.